Shown below are 9 T cell receptor beta chains from a single sample sequenced in a study of cytomegalovirus exposure and HLA in healthy donors. The PCR ran on 60 Vbeta and 13 Jbeta primers. Clones were sequenced by immunoSEQ multiplex PCR, and TCRdb holds only the in-frame ones, with some missing. Here the sample spans about 90,000 clones, approximately 84% being singletons. Sequencing was done on a sample of PBMCs. The receptors derive from a man aged 18 to 30 in good health and CMV-seronegative.

This sequence joins TRBV7-3 and TRBJ1-5; weak D call: TRBD1 (6 bases). The V gene's germline CDR1 is SGHTA and CDR2 FQGTGA. V dropped 5 bases and J dropped 6 bases, with 11 bases sitting between them. The CDR3 has 13 residues. This CDR3 is CASSPQGGQPQHF. The DNA of the CDR3 is TGTGCCAGCAGCCCGCAAGGGGGTCAGCCCCAGCATTTT.

The genes are TRBV18 and TRBJ2-3; no definite D call. The germline V gene encodes CDR1 KGHSH and CDR2 LQKENI. The V end lost 3 bases, the J end lost 7 bases, and 11 bases lay between the germline ends. This CDR3 spans 13 amino acids. CDR3 sequence (DNA): TGTGCCAGCTCACCCCAGGAACGAAATACGCAGTATTTT. It is translated as CASSPQERNTQYF.

The chain employs TRBV27 and TRBJ2-7; D might be TRBD2 (5 bases). Between the trimmed V and J ends, which lost 0 bases and 6 bases, there was a span of 9 bases. The CDR3 is made up of 13 amino acids. In germline, CDR1 is MNHEY, CDR2 SMNVEV (reference sequence). As DNA, the CDR3 is TGTGCCAGCAGTTTATCAACTAGAGCCGAGCAGTACTTC. Translated: CASSLSTRAEQYF.

The chain combines TRBV28 with TRBJ2-7; 7 positions agree with TRBD1. CDR1 and CDR2 from the germline V gene are MDHEN and SYDVKM. J lost 1 base, V lost 11 bases, and 11 bases had no gene match. There are 14 residues in the CDR3. DNA for the CDR3: TGTGCCGCCCAGACAGGGTCTGGTTCCTACGAGCAGTACTTC. The encoded protein is CAAQTGSGSYEQYF.

The chain employs TRBV7-9 and TRBJ1-4; D is possibly TRBD1 (6 bases). Trimming cost V 2 bases and J 6 bases, with 10 bases left between them. The CDR3 totals 14 residues. CDR1 and CDR2 (germline): SEHNR, FQNEAQ (reference sequence). The CDR3: CASSLNGQYEKLFF. In DNA form, the CDR3 reads TGTGCCAGCAGCTTAAATGGACAGTATGAAAAACTGTTTTTT.

V gene TRBV28 combines with J gene TRBJ1-1; D might be TRBD1 (6 bases). The CDR3 is 12 residues long. Germline-derived CDR1 and CDR2 are MDHEN and SYDVKM. V dropped 8 bases and J dropped 5 bases, with 12 bases sitting between them. CDR3 protein: CASGRGGTEAFF. For the CDR3, the DNA is TGTGCCAGCGGCAGGGGTGGGACTGAAGCTTTCTTT.

This chain joins TRBV19 and TRBJ1-5; D is ambiguous. The CDR3 covers 15 residues. Germline assignment: CDR1 LNHDA and CDR2 SQIVND (reference sequence). V was shortened by 4 bases and J by 0 bases, with 10 bases between the two germline ends. The CDR3 nucleotides read TGTGCCAGTAGTAACTCCTTACGTAGCAATCAGCCCCAGCATTTT. Translated: CASSNSLRSNQPQHF.

J is TRBJ1-4 and V is TRBV5-6, with 7 nucleotides matching TRBD1. The V segment lost 0 bases and the J segment 8 bases; nucleotides outside the gene matches: 4. In germline, CDR1 is SGHDT, CDR2 YYEEEE. The CDR3 totals 14 residues. The CDR3 DNA sequence: TGTGCCAGCAGCTTGGGCAGGGGGAGCGAAAAACTGTTTTTT. Translating it yields CASSLGRGSEKLFF.

CDR3 nucleotide sequence: TGTGCCAGCTCACGGACAGAGGGCACCGGGGAGCTGTTTTTT. Protein: CASSRTEGTGELFF. The chain joins TRBV18 to TRBJ2-2, with D perhaps matching TRBD1 (6 bases). The CDR3 contains 14 residues. Germline values: CDR1 KGHSH, CDR2 LQKENI. Trimming removed 4 bases at V and 4 bases at J, with 10 bases between.